These 21 T cell receptor beta chains came from one sample sequenced in a study of PD-1 blockade in classical Hodgkin lymphoma (dated by TCRdb to 2018 to 2020). The sample's time point, from its label and the paper: newly diagnosed, previously untreated cHL patient sample. The library was built by means of the immunoSEQ multiplex PCR assay. In TCRdb, the immuneACCESS table is reduced to in-frame sequences with V and J assigned. These tables do not hold every clone; where another copy was compared, an unresolved V gene accounts for under half, and the others remain unexplained. For this sample the table gives over 60,000 clones, of which over 90% were detected only once. The ten largest clones take up roughly 2.7% of the sample. Sequenced material: peripheral blood mononuclear cells (PBMCs). These receptors were obtained from a human donor with classical Hodgkin lymphoma.

The chain couples TRBV29-1 to TRBJ2-3, with D hard to call. Germline V CDR1 and CDR2: SQVTM, ANQGSEA. This CDR3 has 11 amino acids. The CDR3 coding sequence is TGCGGGTCGAGGCGGTCGGATACGCAGTATTTT. It specifies CGSRRSDTQYF.

The chain's CDR3 is CASSFGGRDQPQHF. DNA for the CDR3: TGCGCCAGCAGCTTCGGGGGACGTGATCAGCCCCAGCATTTT. J is TRBJ1-5 and V is TRBV5-1; D possibly corresponds to TRBD1 (5 bases). The V gene's germline CDR1 is SGHRS and CDR2 YFSETQ. The CDR3 is made up of 14 amino acids. The ends were cut back, 2 bases at V and 5 bases at J, with 11 bases in the middle.

The chain uses TRBV9 and TRBJ1-5, with TRBD1 identical over 12 bases. The CDR3 covers 14 residues. With V trimmed by 3 bases and J by 7 bases, 2 bases remained unmatched. Per germline, CDR1 SGDLS and CDR2 YYNGEE. The CDR3 reads CASSAGQGAQPQHF. DNA for the CDR3: TGTGCCAGCAGCGCGGGACAGGGGGCCCAGCCCCAGCATTTT.

The V call is TRBV18, the J call TRBJ1-1, with D unclear. In germline, CDR1 is KGHSH, CDR2 LQKENI. Between the trimmed V and J ends, which lost 2 bases and 3 bases, there was a span of 7 bases. The CDR3 contains 13 residues. In nucleotides, the CDR3 is TGTGCCAGCTCACCAAACCTTTACACTGAAGCTTTCTTT. Amino acid sequence: CASSPNLYTEAFF.

The gene calls are TRBV4-1 and TRBJ1-1, with 11 nucleotides matching TRBD1. The CDR3 spans 17 residues. With V trimmed by 2 bases and J by 4 bases, 9 bases remained unmatched. Germline V CDR1 and CDR2: MGHRA, YSYEKL. The CDR3 protein is CASSQSWTGGAVTEAFF. In DNA, the CDR3 is TGCGCCAGCAGCCAATCCTGGACAGGGGGCGCCGTCACTGAAGCTTTCTTT.

V is TRBV11-2 and J is TRBJ1-1; D call uncertain. This CDR3 has 14 amino acids. Germline values: CDR1 SGHAT, CDR2 FQNNGV. V lost 1 base and J 2 bases, leaving 8 bases between the germline ends. The DNA of the CDR3 is TGTGCCAGCAGCTTAGGGATCATAAACACTGAAGCTTTCTTT. Protein sequence: CASSLGIINTEAFF.

The chain is built from TRBV27 and TRBJ2-7; a weak D match, TRBD2 (6 bases). The V gene lost 2 bases and the J gene lost 1 base, with 6 bases spanning the gap. CDR3 length: 13 amino acids. Germline CDR1 and CDR2: MNHEY and SMNVEV (reference sequence). The CDR3 sequence is CASSLLASYEQYF. The CDR3 DNA reads TGTGCCAGCAGTTTACTAGCGTCCTACGAGCAGTACTTC.

This chain connects TRBV19 to TRBJ1-1, with D possibly TRBD1 on 5 matching bases. CDR1 LNHDA and CDR2 SQIVND come from the germline V gene (reference sequence). This CDR3 region has 13 residues. Trimming took off 3 bases at V and 3 bases at J, with 8 bases between the two ends. The CDR3 sequence is CASSMGTDTEAFF. The CDR3 DNA follows: TGTGCCAGTAGTATGGGGACCGACACTGAAGCTTTCTTT.

The CDR3 DNA reads TGTGCCAGTAGTCACGGGACTAGCGGGAGATACGAGCAGTACTTC. As protein: CASSHGTSGRYEQYF. The chain links TRBV19 to TRBJ2-7, with TRBD2 identical over 14 bases. The V gene's germline CDR1 is LNHDA and CDR2 SQIVND (reference sequence). Trimming took 5 bases from V and 4 from J; bases not matched to a gene: 4. The CDR3 is made up of 15 amino acids.

This clone has only one observation. The chain couples TRBV6-1 to TRBJ1-2; D unclear. Per the germline V gene, CDR1 is MNHNS and CDR2 is SASEGT. The germline V and J ends were trimmed by 11 bases and 4 bases, with 20 bases remaining between them. This CDR3 contains 14 residues. The CDR3, as DNA: TGTGCCCTCTGGGTGCCGGGCTCCTTCTATGGCTACACCTTC. Translating it yields CALWVPGSFYGYTF.

The rearrangement joins TRBV6-1 to TRBJ2-6; tentatively, D is TRBD1 or TRBD2 (5 bases each). Per the germline V gene, CDR1 is MNHNS and CDR2 is SASEGT. This CDR3 comprises 15 residues. The V end was cut by 10 bases, the J end by 0 bases, with 13 bases between. CDR3 sequence: CATGTGISGANVLTF. CDR3 in DNA: TGTGCCACAGGGACGGGTATCTCTGGGGCCAACGTCCTGACTTTC.

This clone was seen a single time. This chain joins TRBV12-5 and TRBJ1-2; D is ambiguous. Germline V lookup: CDR1 LGHNT, CDR2 FRNRAP. Trimming cost V 7 bases and J 4 bases, with 16 bases left between them. This CDR3 is 14 amino acids long. DNA of the CDR3: TGTGCTAGTGCGACTGGAGAAGCGGGCTATGGCTACACCTTC. Protein: CASATGEAGYGYTF.

The chain recombines TRBV5-1 with TRBJ1-2; D is undetermined. The V and J ends lost 6 bases and 7 bases respectively, with 13 bases between them. Germline CDR1 SGHRS, CDR2 YFSETQ. The CDR3 is made up of 12 amino acids. The CDR3, as DNA: TGCGCCAGCATTTCAAGGTCTGGTGGCTACACCTTC. Translated, it gives CASISRSGGYTF.

The rearrangement links TRBV7-2 to TRBJ2-1; D is perhaps TRBD1 (6 bases). The length of the CDR3 is 14 residues. Germline values: CDR1 SGHTA, CDR2 FQGNSA. Trimming shortened V by 8 bases and J by 7 bases, and 18 bases separated the two germline ends. The CDR3 loop is CASVKVFRGNEQFF. DNA for the CDR3: TGTGCCAGCGTTAAAGTTTTCAGGGGTAATGAGCAGTTCTTC.

The chain is built from TRBV10-2 and TRBJ1-2, with no clear D. There are 15 residues in the CDR3. Looked up from germline, CDR1 is WSHSY and CDR2 is SAAADI. V lost 6 bases to trimming and J lost 1 base, with 15 bases between them. The CDR3 spells CASRERDASNYGYTF. The DNA for the CDR3 is TGCGCCAGCAGGGAAAGGGATGCAAGTAACTATGGCTACACCTTC.

The chain joins TRBV2 to TRBJ2-7; D call uncertain. The V end lost 0 bases, the J end lost 6 bases, and 3 bases lay between the germline ends. CDR1 is SNHLY, CDR2 FYNNEI, per germline. CDR3 length equals 11 residues. In DNA form, the CDR3 reads TGTGCCAGCAGTGAAGCAAGCGAGCAGTACTTC. Protein: CASSEASEQYF.

The V gene is TRBV19, the J gene TRBJ2-1; 14 positions match TRBD2. Germline-derived CDR1 and CDR2 are LNHDA and SQIVND (reference sequence). This CDR3 has 15 residues. J lost 9 bases, V lost 5 bases, and 6 bases had no gene match. The CDR3 reads CASSSTSGRAGEQFF. In DNA form, the CDR3 reads TGTGCCAGTAGTTCGACTAGCGGGAGGGCCGGTGAGCAGTTCTTC.

The rearrangement uses TRBV7-9 and TRBJ1-2; no reliable D call. The V gene's germline CDR1 is SEHNR and CDR2 FQNEAQ (reference sequence). This CDR3 is built from 13 residues. The V end was cut by 5 bases, the J end by 5 bases, with 12 bases between. The CDR3 region has the DNA TGTGCCAGCAGCCTGCCGCGGGAATATGGCTACACCTTC. Translating gives CASSLPREYGYTF.

This chain connects TRBV11-3 to TRBJ2-2; 14 bases are shared with TRBD2. Germline CDR1 and CDR2: SGHNT and YENEEA. V dropped 1 base and J dropped 0; count of bases not matched to a gene: 7. This CDR3 has 20 amino acids. CDR3: CASSLGRGLAGVSNTGELFF. For the CDR3, the DNA is TGTGCCAGCAGCTTAGGACGGGGACTAGCGGGAGTCTCGAACACCGGGGAGCTGTTTTTT.

This chain connects TRBV18 to TRBJ1-1, with 7 bases fitting TRBD1. Germline CDR1 and CDR2: KGHSH and LQKENI. V was pared by 3 bases and J by 1 base, with 5 bases of the junction left unmatched. This CDR3 has 15 residues. CDR3 sequence reads: CASSPEGARNTEAFF. The CDR3 nucleotides are TGTGCCAGCTCACCGGAGGGGGCAAGGAACACTGAAGCTTTCTTT.

The CDR3 DNA reads TGTGCCAGCAGTTTAGTTAACTCCGGGACTAGCGCTCACTACGAGCAGTACTTC. Its protein product is CASSLVNSGTSAHYEQYF. The chain couples TRBV28 to TRBJ2-7, with 10 bases matching TRBD2. Germline V lookup: CDR1 MDHEN, CDR2 SYDVKM. CDR3 size: 18 residues. After removal of 2 bases from V and 3 bases from J, the junction contained 13 bases not matched to a gene.